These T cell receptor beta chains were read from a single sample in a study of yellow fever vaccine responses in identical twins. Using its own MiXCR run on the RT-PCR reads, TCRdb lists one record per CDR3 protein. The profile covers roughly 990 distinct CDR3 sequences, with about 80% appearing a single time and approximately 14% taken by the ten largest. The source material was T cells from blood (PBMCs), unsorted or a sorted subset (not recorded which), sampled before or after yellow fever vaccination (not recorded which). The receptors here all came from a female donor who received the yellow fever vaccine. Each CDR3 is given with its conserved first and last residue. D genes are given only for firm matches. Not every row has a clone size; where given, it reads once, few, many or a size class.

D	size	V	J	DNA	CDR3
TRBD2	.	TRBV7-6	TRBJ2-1	TGTGCCAGCAGCTTCCTAGCGGGAGGGGGCAATGAGCAGTTCTTC	CASSFLAGGGNEQFF
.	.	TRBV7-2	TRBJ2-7	TGTGCCAGCAGCTTAGGTCTCCTCTCCTACGAGCAGTACTTC	CASSLGLLSYEQYF
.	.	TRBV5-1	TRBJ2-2	TGCGCCAGCAGCTTGGGAGGTTCCGGGGAGCTGTTTTTT	CASSLGGSGELFF
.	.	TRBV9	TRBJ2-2	TGTGCCAGCAGCACCCACGGGAGCGGGGAGCTGTTTTTT	CASSTHGSGELFF
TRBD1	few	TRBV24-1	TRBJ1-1	TGTGCCACCCGGACAGGGGGCGATACTGAAGCTTTCTTT	CATRTGGDTEAFF
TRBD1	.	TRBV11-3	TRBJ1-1	TGTGCCAGCAGCTTAGATCAGGGGGGCACTGAAGCTTTCTTT	CASSLDQGGTEAFF
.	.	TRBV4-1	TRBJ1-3	TGCGCCAGCAGCCAAGGAGATCGGGAAGACACCATATATTTT	CASSQGDREDTIYF
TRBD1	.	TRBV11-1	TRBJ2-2	TGTGCCAGCAGCGTGACAGGGTTCCCGACCGGGGAGCTGTTTTTT	CASSVTGFPTGELFF
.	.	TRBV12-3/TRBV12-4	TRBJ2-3	TGTGCCAGCAGTCCCCTTGAGGGTACGCAGTATTTT	CASSPLEGTQYF
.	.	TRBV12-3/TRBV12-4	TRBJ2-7	TGTGCCAGCAGTTTGTTCTTTAGCTACGAGCAGTACTTC	CASSLFFSYEQYF
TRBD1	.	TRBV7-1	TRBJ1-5	TGTGCCAGCAGCGCAACCCGCGGGGACAGGGGAGGTCAGCCCCAGCATTTT	CASSATRGDRGGQPQHF
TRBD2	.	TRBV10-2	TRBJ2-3	TGCGCCACCGCTGGACTAGGGGTACCCACAGATACGCAGTATTTT	CATAGLGVPTDTQYF
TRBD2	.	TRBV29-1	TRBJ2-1	TGCAGCATGACTAGCATCAATGAGCAGTTCTTC	CSMTSINEQFF
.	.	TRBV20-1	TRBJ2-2	TGCAGTGCTAGAGCTACGGCCACCGGGGAGCTGTTTTTT	CSARATATGELFF
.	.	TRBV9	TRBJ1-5	TGTGCCAGCAGCGTAGATCTCAGCTTCAATCAGCCCCAGCATTTT	CASSVDLSFNQPQHF
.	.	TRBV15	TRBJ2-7	TGTGCCACCAGCAGAGATAACAGGGGAGGCACCTACGAGCAGTACTTC	CATSRDNRGGTYEQYF
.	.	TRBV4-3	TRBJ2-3	TGCGCCAGCAGCCAAGATGCGGTTTCGTATAGTCCCACAGATACGCAGTATTTT	CASSQDAVSYSPTDTQYF
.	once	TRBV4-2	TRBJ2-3	TGTGCCAGCAGCCAAGAAGATTCTCGCACTAGCACAGATACGCAGTATTTT	CASSQEDSRTSTDTQYF
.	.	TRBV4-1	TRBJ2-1	TGCGCCAGCAGCACCCGGGACAACTCCTACAATGAGCAGTTCTTC	CASSTRDNSYNEQFF
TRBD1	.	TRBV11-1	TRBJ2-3	TGTGCCAGTGGGGCGTTGGGGACAGGATTGGATACGCAGTATTTT	CASGALGTGLDTQYF
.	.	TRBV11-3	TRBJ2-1	TGTGCCAGCAGCTTACTAGTCGGGTCGGTTAATGAGCAGTTCTTC	CASSLLVGSVNEQFF
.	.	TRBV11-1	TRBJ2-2	TGTGCCAGCAGTCCAGGGACCGGGGAGCTGTTTTTT	CASSPGTGELFF
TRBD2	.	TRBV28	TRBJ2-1	TGTGCCATCCTGGGAGGGCGCGATGAGCAGTTCTTC	CAILGGRDEQFF
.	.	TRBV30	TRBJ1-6	TGTGCCTGTAAACAGGGTTCATCCTATAATTCACCCCTCCACTTT	CACKQGSSYNSPLHF
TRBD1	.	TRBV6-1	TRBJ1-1	TGTGCCAGCAGTCGACATCACCTGACAGGGATCACTGAAGCTTTCTTT	CASSRHHLTGITEAFF
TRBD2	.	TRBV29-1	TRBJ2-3	TGCAGCGTTGACCCCACTTTTGGTAGCGGGAGCTGGGATACGCAGTATTTT	CSVDPTFGSGSWDTQYF
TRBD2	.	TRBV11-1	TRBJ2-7	TGTGCCAGCAGCTTATCCCAAATCGGGTTCCGGGAGGGGGAGCAGTACTTC	CASSLSQIGFREGEQYF
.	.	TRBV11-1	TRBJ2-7	TGTGCCAGCAGCTCAAACCGGTACGAGCAGTACTTC	CASSSNRYEQYF
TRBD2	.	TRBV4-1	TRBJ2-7	TGCGCCAGCAGCCCGTTAGGGACTAGCGGGATCTACGAGCAGTACTTC	CASSPLGTSGIYEQYF